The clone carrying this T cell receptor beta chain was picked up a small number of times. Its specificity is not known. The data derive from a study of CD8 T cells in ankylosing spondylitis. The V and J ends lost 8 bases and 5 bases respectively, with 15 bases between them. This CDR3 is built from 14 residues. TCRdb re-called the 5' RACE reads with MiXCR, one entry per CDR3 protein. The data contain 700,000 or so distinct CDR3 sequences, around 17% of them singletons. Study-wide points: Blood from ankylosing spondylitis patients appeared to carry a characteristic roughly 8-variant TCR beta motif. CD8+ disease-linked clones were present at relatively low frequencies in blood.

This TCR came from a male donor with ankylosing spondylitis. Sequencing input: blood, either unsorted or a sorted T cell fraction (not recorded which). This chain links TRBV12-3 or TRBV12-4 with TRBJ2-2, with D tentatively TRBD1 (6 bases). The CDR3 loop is CASRAQGSTGELFF. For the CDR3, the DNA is TGTGCCAGCCGTGCGCAGGGGAGTACCGGGGAGCTGTTTTTT.